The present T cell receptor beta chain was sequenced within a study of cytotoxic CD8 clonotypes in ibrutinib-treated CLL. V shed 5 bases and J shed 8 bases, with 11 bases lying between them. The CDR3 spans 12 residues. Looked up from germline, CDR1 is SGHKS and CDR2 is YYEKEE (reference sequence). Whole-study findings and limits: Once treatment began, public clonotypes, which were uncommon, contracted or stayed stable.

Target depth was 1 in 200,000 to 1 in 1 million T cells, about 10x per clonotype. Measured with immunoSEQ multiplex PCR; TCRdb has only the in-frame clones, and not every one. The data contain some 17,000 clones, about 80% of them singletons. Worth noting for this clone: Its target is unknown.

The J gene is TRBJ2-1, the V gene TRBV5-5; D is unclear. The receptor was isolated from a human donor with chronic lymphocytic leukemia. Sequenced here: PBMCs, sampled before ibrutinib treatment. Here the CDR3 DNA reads TGTGCCAGCAGTCCATCTCCGGATGAGCAGTTCTTC. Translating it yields CASSPSPDEQFF.